The entry that follows covers one T cell receptor (beta chain) sequence. Its specificity is not known. This sample is drawn from a study of T cell repertoires in cytomegalovirus infection. TCRdb reprocessed the reads with MiXCR, giving one entry per CDR3 protein. The sample consists of about 600,000 distinct CDR3 sequences, around 24% of them appearing once. V was trimmed by 7 bases and J by 8 bases, leaving 11 bases between them. The CDR3 spans 12 residues. Study-wide results and caveats: What dominated the ex vivo response were HLA-C-restricted CMV-specific TCR beta clonotypes.

Input material: CD8+ T cells from PBMCs. The genes are TRBV12-3 or TRBV12-4 and TRBJ2-2; D is uncertain. The clonotype comes from a human donor in good health (CMV status not recorded). Some clones in this sample may be carry-over from other donors' samples. As DNA, the CDR3 is TGTGCCAGCACCAACTCCGGGGGGGAGCTGTTTTTT. Encoded protein: CASTNSGGELFF.